This TCR beta chain comes out of a study of T cells in Graves' hyperthyroidism and ophthalmopathy. The diagnostic basis comprised clinical symptoms, serum thyroxine and TRAb, thyroid ultrasound and orbital computed tomography. Germline values: CDR1 MNHNS, CDR2 SASEGT. Between the trimmed V and J ends, which lost 3 bases and 1 base, there was a span of 7 bases. The CDR3 length is 14 residues. Details on this clonotype: Its specificity is unknown.

The study, taken as a whole, reports: Most thyroid clonotypes that were expanded above 0.001 also turned up in blood.

Regions amplified from RNA transcripts were the TCR beta CDR3 regions. First-round RT-PCR with HTBI primers amplified the TCR CDR3 region. MiXCR, run by TCRdb on the multiplex PCR reads, gives a single entry per CDR3 protein. The sample holds about 400,000 distinct CDR3 sequences; 15% to 19% are singletons and the top ten take roughly 14%. The TCR sequence derives from a woman younger than 30 with Graves' hyperthyroidism. The chain employs TRBV6-1 and TRBJ1-5, with no clear D. Sequencing used blood. CDR3 protein: CASSDFQSNQPQHF. DNA of the CDR3: TGTGCCAGCAGTGATTTTCAGAGCAATCAGCCCCAGCATTTT.